This is a list of T cell receptor beta chains from one sample in a study of blood T cell repertoires in COVID-19. The method was immunoSEQ multiplex PCR; TCRdb's version includes in-frame clones alone and lacks a portion of them. The sample lists around 140,000 clones; less than 80% were seen once. Sequenced material: peripheral blood. These receptors originate from a woman aged 80 or over with active or convalescent COVID-19. The CDR3 runs from the conserved cysteine through the conserved F or W. D genes are given only for firm matches. Size is omitted from some rows. Given values are once, few, many or a class for expanded clones.

TRBJ1-5,-,-,TRBV7-8,CASSLGRWGGVQPQHF,TGTGCCAGCAGCTTAGGAAGATGGGGGGGCGTTCAGCCCCAGCATTTT
TRBJ2-3,-,-,TRBV18,CASSPRDFTDTQYF,TGTGCCAGCTCACCCCGGGACTTCACAGATACGCAGTATTTT
TRBJ2-2,-,TRBD2,TRBV5-1,CASSSRTSGVGAGELFF,TGCGCCAGCAGCTCGCGGACTAGCGGGGTTGGGGCCGGGGAGCTGTTTTTT
TRBJ2-2,-,-,TRBV12-5,CASGLVKGSGELFF,TGTGCTAGTGGTTTGGTAAAAGGGAGCGGGGAGCTGTTTTTT
TRBJ1-2,few,-,TRBV7-2,CASSLGPGTNYGYTF,TGTGCCAGCAGCTTAGGTCCAGGGACTAACTATGGCTACACCTTC
TRBJ1-4,-,-,TRBV28,CASSHNREKLFF,TGTGCCAGCAGTCATAATCGGGAAAAACTGTTTTTT
TRBJ1-3,-,-,TRBV19,CASSRSAASSGNTIYF,TGTGCCAGTAGTCGATCGGCAGCGAGCTCTGGAAACACCATATATTTT
TRBJ2-7,-,TRBD1,TRBV30,CASTDGTGRYEQYF,TGTGCCTCAACGGACGGGACAGGGCGGTACGAGCAGTACTTC
TRBJ1-4,once,-,TRBV7-2,CASSRLGANEKLFF,TGTGCCAGCAGCCGCCTCGGAGCTAATGAAAAACTGTTTTTT
TRBJ1-4,few,TRBD1,TRBV23-1,CASSQSPRQGEGNEKLFF,TGCGCCAGCAGTCAAAGCCCCCGACAGGGTGAGGGGAATGAAAAACTGTTTTTT
TRBJ1-6,-,-,TRBV28,CASRLDQGRVSPLHF,TGTGCCAGCAGACTCGATCAGGGGAGAGTTTCACCCCTCCACTTT
TRBJ2-7,-,-,TRBV2,CASRFPKHSYEQYF,TGTGCCAGCCGGTTCCCGAAGCACTCCTACGAGCAGTACTTC
TRBJ2-1,-,TRBD2,TRBV4-2,CASSQEPGGSYNEQFF,TGTGCCAGCAGCCAAGAACCGGGGGGTTCCTACAATGAGCAGTTCTTC
TRBJ2-7,-,TRBD1,TRBV5-3,CAARQGDYEQYF,TGTGCCGCCCGACAGGGGGACTACGAGCAGTACTTC